The rows below give T cell receptor beta chains drawn from one sample of a study of blood T cells in healthy people across ages. MiXCR was run by TCRdb on the 5' RACE reads, yielding one entry per CDR3 protein. This sample has about 1,600,000 distinct CDR3 sequences, with roughly 40% found just once. Specimen: blood. The source of these receptors is a woman aged 18-29 years in good health. Both conserved end residues are trimmed from each CDR3.

J | V | CDR3
TRBJ2-1 | TRBV6-5 | ASSYGGSRNNEQF
TRBJ2-3 | TRBV3-1 | ASSQDLTSGGSDTQY
TRBJ1-6 | TRBV6-1 | ASSAPSQESSYNSPLH
TRBJ2-1 | TRBV12-3/TRBV12-4 | ASSPDLWAVYNEQF
TRBJ2-1 | TRBV14 | ASSQGGRGRGNEQF
TRBJ2-7 | TRBV5-5 | ASSLAHTDTYEQY
TRBJ2-1 | TRBV7-8 | ASSFTSNEQF
TRBJ1-1 | TRBV4-1 | ASSQVRGTEAF
TRBJ2-5 | TRBV6-1 | ASSDWTQETQY
TRBJ2-7 | TRBV20-1 | SARDQRRDYEQY
TRBJ2-1 | TRBV10-1 | ASSGHSYNEQF
TRBJ2-2 | TRBV14 | ASSLVRGLTGELF
TRBJ2-7 | TRBV29-1 | SAIPPGSPAYEQY
TRBJ2-2 | TRBV5-1 | ASSFNSMNTGELF
TRBJ2-7 | TRBV6-2/TRBV6-3 | AVGQNYEQY
TRBJ1-4 | TRBV10-3 | TISGGTANEKLF
TRBJ1-2 | TRBV27 | ASSPRGNPSANYGYT
TRBJ2-3 | TRBV7-9 | ASSPWAGSADTQY
TRBJ1-2 | TRBV6-2/TRBV6-3 | ASSYPRREANYGYT
TRBJ2-7 | TRBV30 | AWRDRGGVYEQY
TRBJ2-7 | TRBV5-4 | ASNLGGVETRY
TRBJ2-2 | TRBV12-5 | ASGPAGRGHTGELF
TRBJ2-1 | TRBV20-1 | SAGGEEQF
TRBJ1-5 | TRBV7-6 | ASSPGGQSEPQH
TRBJ2-7 | TRBV29-1 | SGRASEDEQY
- | TRBV3-1 | ASTPPTGYEQY
- | TRBV19 | ASSISPAYEQY
TRBJ1-2 | TRBV6-1 | ATQDGALGGYT
TRBJ1-6 | TRBV25-1 | ASSKGEERGSPLH
TRBJ1-2 | TRBV20-1 | SARGLDGYT
TRBJ2-3 | TRBV20-1 | SARKADTQY
TRBJ2-7 | TRBV30 | AGSGPAYEQY
TRBJ2-1 | TRBV4-1 | ASSPSTYKEQF
TRBJ2-1 | TRBV6-1 | ASKRQGQGLDWDNEQF
TRBJ1-2 | TRBV3-1 | ASNRGANYGYT
TRBJ2-7 | TRBV6-5 | ASSSSGGQSYEQY
TRBJ2-7 | TRBV4-1 | ASSQGSGLDEQY
TRBJ2-1 | TRBV6-2/TRBV6-3 | ASSSPRLAGRYNEQF
TRBJ2-7 | TRBV30 | AWSSHMPGTRVREQY
TRBJ1-6 | TRBV19 | ASSILGQGGNSPLH
TRBJ2-5 | TRBV29-1 | SVDPGETQY
TRBJ1-1 | TRBV3-1 | ASSHGGDTEAF
TRBJ2-1 | TRBV28 | ASSWRDDYNEQF
TRBJ2-6 | TRBV19 | ATSGTGRSGANVLT
TRBJ1-2 | TRBV12-3/TRBV12-4 | ASSPRETGYGYT
TRBJ1-4 | TRBV12-3/TRBV12-4 | ASSRQEREKLF
TRBJ2-1 | TRBV5-1 | ASSLATGDEQF
TRBJ2-1 | TRBV2 | ASSEEASSYNEQF
TRBJ2-3 | TRBV18 | ASSPLMGGSDTQY
TRBJ2-7 | TRBV20-1 | SAGPSGRDDQY
TRBJ1-5 | TRBV2 | ATQGGNQPQH
TRBJ2-4 | TRBV4-1 | ASSQVLSKNIQY
TRBJ1-2 | TRBV7-9 | ASSTQRAVGDGYT
TRBJ2-1 | TRBV7-6 | ASSSSLADNEQF
TRBJ2-3 | TRBV4-1 | ASSQVGGLPQDTQY
TRBJ2-3 | TRBV20-1 | SATPMTSGLYTQY
TRBJ2-3 | TRBV13 | ASSWISVTQY
TRBJ2-3 | TRBV11-2 | ASSPRASGASTDTQY
TRBJ2-1 | TRBV7-2 | ASSLSQRMYNEQF
TRBJ2-1 | TRBV12-3/TRBV12-4 | ASSLRVTTISYNEQF